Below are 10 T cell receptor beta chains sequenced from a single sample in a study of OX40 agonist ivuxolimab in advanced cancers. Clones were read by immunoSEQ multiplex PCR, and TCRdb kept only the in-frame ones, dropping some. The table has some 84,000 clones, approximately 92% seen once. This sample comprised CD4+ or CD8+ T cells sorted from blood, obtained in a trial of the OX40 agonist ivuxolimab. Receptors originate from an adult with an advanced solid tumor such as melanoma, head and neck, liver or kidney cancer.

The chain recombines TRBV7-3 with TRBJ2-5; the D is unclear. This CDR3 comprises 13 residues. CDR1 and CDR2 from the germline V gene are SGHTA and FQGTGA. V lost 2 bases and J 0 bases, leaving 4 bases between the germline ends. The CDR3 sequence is CASSLQYQETQYF. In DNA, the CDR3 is TGTGCCAGCAGCTTACAGTACCAAGAGACCCAGTACTTC.

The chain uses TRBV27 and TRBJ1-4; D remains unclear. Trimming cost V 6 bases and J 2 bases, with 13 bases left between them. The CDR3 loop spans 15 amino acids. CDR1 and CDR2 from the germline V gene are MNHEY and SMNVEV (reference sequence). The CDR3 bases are TGTGCCAGCAGCCCGAACCACAAGACTAATGAAAAACTGTTTTTT. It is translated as CASSPNHKTNEKLFF.

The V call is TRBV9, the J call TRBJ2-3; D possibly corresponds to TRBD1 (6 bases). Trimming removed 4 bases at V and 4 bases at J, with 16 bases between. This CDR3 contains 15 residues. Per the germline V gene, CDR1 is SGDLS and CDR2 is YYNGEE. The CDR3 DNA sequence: TGTGCCAGCAGCTCCCGACCTAACAGGGCAGATACGCAGTATTTT. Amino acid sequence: CASSSRPNRADTQYF.

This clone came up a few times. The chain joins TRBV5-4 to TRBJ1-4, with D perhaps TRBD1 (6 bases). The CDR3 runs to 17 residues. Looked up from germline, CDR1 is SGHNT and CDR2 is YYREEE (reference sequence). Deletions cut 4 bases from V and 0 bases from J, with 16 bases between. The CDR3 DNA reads TGTGCCAGCAGCCCCGGGGGCAGGCGATCAACTAATGAAAAACTGTTTTTT. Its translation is CASSPGGRRSTNEKLFF.

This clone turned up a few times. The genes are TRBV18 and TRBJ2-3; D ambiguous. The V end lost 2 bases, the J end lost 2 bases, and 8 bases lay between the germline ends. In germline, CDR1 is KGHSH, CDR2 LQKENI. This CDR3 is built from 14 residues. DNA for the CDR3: TGTGCCAGCTCACCAGCAGTTCCCACAGATACGCAGTATTTT. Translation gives CASSPAVPTDTQYF.

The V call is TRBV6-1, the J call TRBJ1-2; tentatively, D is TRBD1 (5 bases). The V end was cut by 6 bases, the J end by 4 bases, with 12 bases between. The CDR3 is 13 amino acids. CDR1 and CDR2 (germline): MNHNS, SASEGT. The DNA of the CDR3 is TGTGCCAGCAGGGGGGGGGTAGTCTATGGCTACACCTTC. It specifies CASRGGVVYGYTF.

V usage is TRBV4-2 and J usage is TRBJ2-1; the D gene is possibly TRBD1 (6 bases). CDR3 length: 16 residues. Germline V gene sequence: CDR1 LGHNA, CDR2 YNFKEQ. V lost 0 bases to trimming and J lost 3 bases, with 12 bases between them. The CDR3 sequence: CASSQDGQGNYNEQFF. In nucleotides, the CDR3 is TGTGCCAGCAGCCAAGACGGCCAGGGGAACTACAATGAGCAGTTCTTC.

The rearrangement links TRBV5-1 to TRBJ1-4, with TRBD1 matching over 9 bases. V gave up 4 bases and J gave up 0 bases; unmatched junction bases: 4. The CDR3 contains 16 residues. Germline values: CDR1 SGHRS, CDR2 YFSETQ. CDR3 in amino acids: CASSPRQGATNEKLFF. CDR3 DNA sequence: TGCGCCAGCAGCCCGAGACAGGGGGCAACTAATGAAAAACTGTTTTTT.

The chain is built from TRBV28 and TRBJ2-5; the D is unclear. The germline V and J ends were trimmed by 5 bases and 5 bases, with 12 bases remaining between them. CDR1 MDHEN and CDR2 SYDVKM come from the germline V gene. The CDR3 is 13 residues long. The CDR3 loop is CASSPLGWETQYF. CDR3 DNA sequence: TGTGCCAGCAGTCCCCTTGGGTGGGAGACCCAGTACTTC.

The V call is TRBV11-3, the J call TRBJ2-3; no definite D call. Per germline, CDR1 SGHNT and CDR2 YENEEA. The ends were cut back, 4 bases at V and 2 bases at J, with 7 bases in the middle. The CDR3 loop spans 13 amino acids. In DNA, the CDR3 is TGTGCCAGCAGCTCAGATTACACAGATACGCAGTATTTT. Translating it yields CASSSDYTDTQYF.